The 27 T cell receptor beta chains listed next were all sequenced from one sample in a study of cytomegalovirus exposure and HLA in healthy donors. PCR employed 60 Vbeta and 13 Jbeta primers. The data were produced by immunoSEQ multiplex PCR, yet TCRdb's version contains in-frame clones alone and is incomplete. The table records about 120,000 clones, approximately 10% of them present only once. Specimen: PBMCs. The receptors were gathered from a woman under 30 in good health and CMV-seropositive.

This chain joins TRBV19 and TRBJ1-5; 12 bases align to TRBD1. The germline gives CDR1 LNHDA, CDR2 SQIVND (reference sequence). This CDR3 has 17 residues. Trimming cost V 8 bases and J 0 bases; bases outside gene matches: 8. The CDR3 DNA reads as TGTGCCAGTCCCGGGACAGGGGGCCTGTATAGCAATCAGCCCCAGCATTTT. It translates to CASPGTGGLYSNQPQHF. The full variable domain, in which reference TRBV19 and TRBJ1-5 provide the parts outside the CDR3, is DGGITQSPKYLFRKEGQNVTLSCEQNLNHDAMYWYRQDPGQGLRLIYYSQIVNDFQKGDIAEGYSVSREKKESFPLTVTSAQKNPTAFYLCASPGTGGLYSNQPQHFGDGTRLSIL.

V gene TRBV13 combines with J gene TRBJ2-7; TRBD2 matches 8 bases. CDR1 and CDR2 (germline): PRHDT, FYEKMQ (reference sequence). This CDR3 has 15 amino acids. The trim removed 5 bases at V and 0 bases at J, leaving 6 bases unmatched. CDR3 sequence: CASSHTSGSSYEQYF. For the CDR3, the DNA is TGTGCCAGCAGCCATACTAGCGGTAGCTCCTACGAGCAGTACTTC.

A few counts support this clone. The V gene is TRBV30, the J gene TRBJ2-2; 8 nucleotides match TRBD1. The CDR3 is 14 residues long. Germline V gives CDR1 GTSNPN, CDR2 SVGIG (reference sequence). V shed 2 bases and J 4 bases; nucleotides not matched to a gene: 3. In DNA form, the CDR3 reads TGTGCCTGGAGTCCAACAGGGGGCACCGGGGAGCTGTTTTTT. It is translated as CAWSPTGGTGELFF.

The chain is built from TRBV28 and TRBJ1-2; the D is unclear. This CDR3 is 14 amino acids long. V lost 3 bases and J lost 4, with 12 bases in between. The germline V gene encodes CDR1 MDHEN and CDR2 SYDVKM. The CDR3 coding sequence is TGTGCCAGCAGTTTCTCCAAGGAGCCCTATGGCTACACCTTC. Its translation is CASSFSKEPYGYTF.

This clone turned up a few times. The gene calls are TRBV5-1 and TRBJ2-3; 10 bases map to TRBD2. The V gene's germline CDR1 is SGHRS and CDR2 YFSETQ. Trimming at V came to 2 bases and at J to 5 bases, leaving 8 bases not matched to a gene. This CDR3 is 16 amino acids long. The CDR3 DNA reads TGCGCCAGCAGCTTCAACCTAGCGGGAGAGCAAGATACGCAGTATTTT. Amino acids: CASSFNLAGEQDTQYF. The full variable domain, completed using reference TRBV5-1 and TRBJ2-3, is KAGVTQTPRYLIKTRGQQVTLSCSPISGHRSVSWYQQTPGQGLQFLFEYFSETQRNKGNFPGRFSGRQFSNSRSEMNVSTLELGDSALYLCASSFNLAGEQDTQYFGPGTRLTVL.

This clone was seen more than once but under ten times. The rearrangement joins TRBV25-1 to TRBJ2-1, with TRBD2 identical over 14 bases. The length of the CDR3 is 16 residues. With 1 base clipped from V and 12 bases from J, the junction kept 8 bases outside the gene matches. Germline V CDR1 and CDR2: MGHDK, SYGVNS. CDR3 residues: CASSESGTSGRLGQFF. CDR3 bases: TGTGCCAGCAGTGAATCTGGGACTAGCGGGAGATTGGGGCAGTTCTTC.

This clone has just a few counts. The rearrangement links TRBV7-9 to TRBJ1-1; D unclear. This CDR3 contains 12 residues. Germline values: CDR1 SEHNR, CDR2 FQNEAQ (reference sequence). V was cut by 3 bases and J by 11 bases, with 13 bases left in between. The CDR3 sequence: CASSLEDGRAFF. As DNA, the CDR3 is TGTGCCAGCAGCTTGGAGGATGGCAGGGCTTTCTTT.

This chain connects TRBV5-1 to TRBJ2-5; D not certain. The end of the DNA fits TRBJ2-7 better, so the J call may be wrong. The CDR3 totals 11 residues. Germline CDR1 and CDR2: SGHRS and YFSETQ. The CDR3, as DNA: TGCGCCAGCAGCTTGGTGAACGAGCAGTACTTC. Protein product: CASSLVNEQYF.

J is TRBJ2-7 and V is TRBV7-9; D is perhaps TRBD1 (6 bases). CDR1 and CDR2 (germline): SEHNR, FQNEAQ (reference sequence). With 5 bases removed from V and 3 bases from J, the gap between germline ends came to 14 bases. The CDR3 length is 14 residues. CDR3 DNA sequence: TGTGCCAGCAGCCCGGGGACATTTGTCTACGAGCAGTACTTC. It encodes CASSPGTFVYEQYF.

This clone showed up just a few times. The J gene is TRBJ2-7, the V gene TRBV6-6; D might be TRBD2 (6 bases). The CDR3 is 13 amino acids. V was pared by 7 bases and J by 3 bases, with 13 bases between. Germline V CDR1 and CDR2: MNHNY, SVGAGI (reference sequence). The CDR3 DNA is TGTGCCAGCACGCCGCCCGGGGGCTACGAGCAGTACTTC. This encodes CASTPPGGYEQYF.

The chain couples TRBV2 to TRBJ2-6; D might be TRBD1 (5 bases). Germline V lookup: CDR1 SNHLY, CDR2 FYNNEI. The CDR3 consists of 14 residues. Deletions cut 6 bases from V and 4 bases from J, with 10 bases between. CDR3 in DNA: TGTGCCAGCAGGGGGCGATCCGGGGCCAACGTCCTGACTTTC. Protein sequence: CASRGRSGANVLTF.

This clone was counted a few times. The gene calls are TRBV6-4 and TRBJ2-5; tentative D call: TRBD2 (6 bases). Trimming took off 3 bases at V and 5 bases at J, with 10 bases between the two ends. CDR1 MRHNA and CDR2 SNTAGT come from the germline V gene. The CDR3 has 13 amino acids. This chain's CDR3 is CASSEGEAETQYF. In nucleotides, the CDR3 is TGTGCCAGCAGTGAAGGGGAGGCGGAGACCCAGTACTTC.

Here the CDR3 DNA reads TGTGCCAGCAGACGAGGGACTTTAGACACTGAAGCTTTCTTT. Translating gives CASRRGTLDTEAFF. This sequence joins TRBV28 and TRBJ1-1, with D possibly matching TRBD1 (5 bases). Germline V lookup: CDR1 MDHEN, CDR2 SYDVKM. V lost 6 bases to trimming and J lost 3 bases, with 14 bases between them. The CDR3 spans 14 residues.

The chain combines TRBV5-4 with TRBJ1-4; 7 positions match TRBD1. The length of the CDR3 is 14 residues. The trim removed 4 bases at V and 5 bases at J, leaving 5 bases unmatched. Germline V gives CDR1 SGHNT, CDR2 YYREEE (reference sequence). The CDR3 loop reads CASSVGTANEKLFF. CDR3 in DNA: TGTGCCAGCAGCGTAGGGACAGCGAATGAAAAACTGTTTTTT.

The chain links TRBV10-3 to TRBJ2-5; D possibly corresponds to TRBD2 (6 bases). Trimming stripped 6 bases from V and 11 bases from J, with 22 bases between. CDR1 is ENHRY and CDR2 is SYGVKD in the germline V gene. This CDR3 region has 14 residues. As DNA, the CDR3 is TGTGCCATCAGGCCCGGGGGAACGGATGAATCGCAGTACTTC. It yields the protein CAIRPGGTDESQYF.

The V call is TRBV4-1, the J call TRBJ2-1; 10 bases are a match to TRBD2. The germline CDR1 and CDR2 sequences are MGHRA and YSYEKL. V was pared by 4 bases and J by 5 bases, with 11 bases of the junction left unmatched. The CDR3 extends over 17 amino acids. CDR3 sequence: CASSPLIVAGGDNEQFF. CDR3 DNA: TGCGCCAGCAGCCCACTAATAGTAGCGGGGGGAGACAATGAGCAGTTCTTC.

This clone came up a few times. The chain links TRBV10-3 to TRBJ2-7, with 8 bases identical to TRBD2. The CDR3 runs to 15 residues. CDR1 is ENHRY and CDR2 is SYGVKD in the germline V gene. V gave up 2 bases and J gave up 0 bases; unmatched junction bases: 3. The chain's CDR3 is CAISETGGNSYEQYF. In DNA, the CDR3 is TGTGCCATCAGTGAGACGGGAGGGAACTCCTACGAGCAGTACTTC.

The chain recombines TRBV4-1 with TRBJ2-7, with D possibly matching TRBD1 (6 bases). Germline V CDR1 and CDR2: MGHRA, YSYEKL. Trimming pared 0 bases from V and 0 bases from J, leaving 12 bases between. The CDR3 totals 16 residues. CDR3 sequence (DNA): TGCGCCAGCAGCCAAGATCGGACAGCGAGCTCCTACGAGCAGTACTTC. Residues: CASSQDRTASSYEQYF.

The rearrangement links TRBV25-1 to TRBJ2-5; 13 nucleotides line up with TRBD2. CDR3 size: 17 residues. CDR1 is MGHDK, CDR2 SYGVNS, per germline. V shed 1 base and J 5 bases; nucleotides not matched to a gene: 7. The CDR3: CASSESTSGRARETQYF. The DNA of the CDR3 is TGTGCCAGCAGTGAATCTACTAGCGGGAGGGCCCGGGAGACCCAGTACTTC.

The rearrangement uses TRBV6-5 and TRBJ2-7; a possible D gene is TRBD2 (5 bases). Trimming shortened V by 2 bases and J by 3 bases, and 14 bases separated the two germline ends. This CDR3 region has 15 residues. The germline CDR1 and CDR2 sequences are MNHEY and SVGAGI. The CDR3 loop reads CASSYTTGNYYEQYF. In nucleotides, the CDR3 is TGTGCCAGCAGTTACACTACCGGGAATTACTACGAGCAGTACTTC.

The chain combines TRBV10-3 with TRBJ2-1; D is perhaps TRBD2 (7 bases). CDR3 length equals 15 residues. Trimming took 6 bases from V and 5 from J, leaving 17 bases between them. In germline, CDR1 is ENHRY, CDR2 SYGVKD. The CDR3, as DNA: TGTGCCATCAGAAAGGGGGGGGGCCCAGACAATGAGCAGTTCTTC. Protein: CAIRKGGGPDNEQFF.

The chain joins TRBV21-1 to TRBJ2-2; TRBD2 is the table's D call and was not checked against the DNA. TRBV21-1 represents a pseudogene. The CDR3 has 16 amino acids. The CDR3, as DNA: TGTGCCAGCAGCAAACCCCGGGGTGACGGAGCCGGGGAGCTGTTTTTT. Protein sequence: CASSKPRGDGAGELFF.

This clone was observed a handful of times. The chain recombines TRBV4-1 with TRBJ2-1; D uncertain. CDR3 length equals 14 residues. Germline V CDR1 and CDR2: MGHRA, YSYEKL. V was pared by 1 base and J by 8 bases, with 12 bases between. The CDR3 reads CASSQGPNRDEQFF. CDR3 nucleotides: TGCGCCAGCAGCCAAGGCCCTAACCGGGATGAGCAGTTCTTC.

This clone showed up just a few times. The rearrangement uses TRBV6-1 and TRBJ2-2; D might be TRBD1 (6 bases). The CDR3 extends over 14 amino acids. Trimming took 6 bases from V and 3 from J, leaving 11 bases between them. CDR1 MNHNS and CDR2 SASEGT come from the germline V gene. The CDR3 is CASRGGQHTGELFF. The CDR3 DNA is TGTGCCAGCAGGGGTGGACAGCACACCGGGGAGCTGTTTTTT.

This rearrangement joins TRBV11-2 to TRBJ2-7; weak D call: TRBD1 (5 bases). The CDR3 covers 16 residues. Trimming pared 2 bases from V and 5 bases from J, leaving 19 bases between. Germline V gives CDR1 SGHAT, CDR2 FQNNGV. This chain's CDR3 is CASSLIPQGGFDEQYF. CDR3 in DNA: TGTGCCAGCAGCTTAATTCCCCAGGGTGGGTTCGACGAGCAGTACTTC.

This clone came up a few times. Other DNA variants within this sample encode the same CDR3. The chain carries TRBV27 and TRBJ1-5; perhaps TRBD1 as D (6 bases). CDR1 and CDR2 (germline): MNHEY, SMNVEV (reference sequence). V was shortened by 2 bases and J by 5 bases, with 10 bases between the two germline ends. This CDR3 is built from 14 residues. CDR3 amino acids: CASSLGGWDQPQHF. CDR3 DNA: TGTGCCAGCAGTTTAGGGGGCTGGGATCAGCCCCAGCATTTT.

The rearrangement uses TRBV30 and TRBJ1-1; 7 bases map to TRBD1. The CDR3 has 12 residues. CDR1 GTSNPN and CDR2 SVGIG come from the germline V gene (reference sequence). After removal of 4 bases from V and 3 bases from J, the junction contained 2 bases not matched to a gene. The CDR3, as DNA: TGTGCCTGGACAGGGGGAGACACTGAAGCTTTCTTT. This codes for CAWTGGDTEAFF.